This T cell receptor beta chain was documented in a study of Graves' ophthalmopathy and Graves' hyperthyroidism. V was cut by 0 bases and J by 4 bases, with 13 bases left in between. Germline values: CDR1 SGHDT, CDR2 YYEEEE. The CDR3 has 16 residues. General study points: Also, most clonotypes expanded in the thyroid above 0.001 frequency appeared in blood. A model built from 13 signatures distinguished ophthalmopathy from stable hyperthyroidism with roughly 90% sensitivity and about 81% specificity.

Points on this clonotype: No antigen is known for it.

Amplification targeted the TCR beta CDR3 regions, with RNA transcripts as the source material. Following a first-round RT-PCR that used HTBI primers, a second-round multiplex PCR was carried out. One entry per CDR3 protein results from TCRdb running MiXCR on the multiplex PCR reads. The sample consists of hundreds of thousands of distinct CDR3 sequences, 22% of them appearing once. The receptor's source is a woman between 18 and 30 years old with stable Graves' hyperthyroidism. Some clones in this sample may be carry-over from other donors' samples. This rearrangement joins TRBV5-6 to TRBJ2-2; D is possibly TRBD1 (6 bases). Specimen: peripheral blood. The CDR3 DNA reads as TGTGCCAGCAGCTTGGACAGGGTTCTATTCACCGGGGAGCTGTTTTTT. It translates to CASSLDRVLFTGELFF.